A selection of T cell receptor beta chains follows, all from one sample in a study of blood T cell repertoires in COVID-19. Measured with immunoSEQ multiplex PCR; TCRdb has only the in-frame clones, and not every one. The sample holds around 140,000 clones, roughly 75% seen once. Input material: PBMCs or T cells enriched from blood (not recorded which). The receptors were gathered from a woman aged 45-65 years who had recovered from COVID-19. The conserved cysteine and the conserved F or W are not part of the CDR3 here. Fields, in order: V gene, CDR3 length, J gene, CDR3 protein.

v_call: TRBV2; cdr3_length: 14; j_call: TRBJ1-4; cdr3_aa: ASSARRQGYNEKLF
v_call: TRBV7-3; cdr3_length: 13; j_call: TRBJ2-1; cdr3_aa: ASSHAASSYNEQF
v_call: TRBV5-3; cdr3_length: 17; j_call: TRBJ2-2; cdr3_aa: ARSITGLAGVPNTGELF
v_call: TRBV7-2; cdr3_length: 13; j_call: TRBJ1-2; cdr3_aa: ASSFRDRVGYGYT
v_call: TRBV2; cdr3_length: 13; j_call: TRBJ1-3; cdr3_aa: ASSESVGRGNTIY
v_call: TRBV3-1/TRBV3-2; cdr3_length: 9; j_call: TRBJ1-1; cdr3_aa: ASSRDRTAF
v_call: TRBV24-1; cdr3_length: 11; j_call: TRBJ1-2; cdr3_aa: ATSAGTGYGYT
v_call: TRBV5-4; cdr3_length: 12; j_call: TRBJ2-4; cdr3_aa: ASSLVGGKNIQY
v_call: TRBV7-9; cdr3_length: 13; j_call: TRBJ1-5; cdr3_aa: ASSLTGGSNQPQH
v_call: TRBV6-4; cdr3_length: 15; j_call: TRBJ1-4; cdr3_aa: ASPMGPRIGGGEKLF
v_call: TRBV7-6; cdr3_length: 15; j_call: TRBJ2-1; cdr3_aa: ASSHSTSGGSYNEQF
v_call: TRBV20-1; cdr3_length: 12; j_call: TRBJ1-2; cdr3_aa: SASPRQGVGGYT
v_call: TRBV10-3; cdr3_length: 13; j_call: TRBJ2-1; cdr3_aa: AIRPGGSSYNEQF
v_call: TRBV5-4; cdr3_length: 11; j_call: TRBJ2-5; cdr3_aa: ASSAGQEETQY
v_call: TRBV7-9; cdr3_length: 11; j_call: TRBJ1-1; cdr3_aa: ATEEQLNTEAF
v_call: TRBV7-6; cdr3_length: 11; j_call: TRBJ1-1; cdr3_aa: ATQRELNTEAF
v_call: TRBV19; cdr3_length: 12; j_call: TRBJ1-1; cdr3_aa: ASSIGGMNTEAF
v_call: TRBV12-3/TRBV12-4; cdr3_length: 11; j_call: TRBJ1-2; cdr3_aa: ASSPRGDYGYT
v_call: TRBV20-1; cdr3_length: 13; j_call: TRBJ1-2; cdr3_aa: SASLGTGGDYGYT
v_call: TRBV7-9; cdr3_length: 11; j_call: TRBJ2-7; cdr3_aa: ASTRDRGYEQY